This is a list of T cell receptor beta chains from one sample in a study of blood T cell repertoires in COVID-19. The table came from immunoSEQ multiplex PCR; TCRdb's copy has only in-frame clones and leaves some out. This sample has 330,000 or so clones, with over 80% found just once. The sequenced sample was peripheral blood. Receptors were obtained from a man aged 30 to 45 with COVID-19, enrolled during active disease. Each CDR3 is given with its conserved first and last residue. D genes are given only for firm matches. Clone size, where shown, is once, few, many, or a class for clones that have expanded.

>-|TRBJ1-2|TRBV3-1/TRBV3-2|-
CASSLDTTHGYTF
TGTGCCAGCAGTCTGGACACTACCCATGGCTACACCTTC
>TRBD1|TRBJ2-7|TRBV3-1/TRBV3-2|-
CASSQDGGRGYHF
TGTGCCAGCAGCCAAGATGGTGGCAGGGGGTATCACTTC
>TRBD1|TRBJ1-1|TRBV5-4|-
CASSLDRGYSEAFF
TGTGCCAGCAGCTTGGACAGGGGGTATTCAGAAGCTTTCTTT
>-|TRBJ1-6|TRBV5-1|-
CASSLVVRTGSYNSPLHF
TGCGCCAGCAGCTTGGTGGTTCGAACAGGCTCCTATAATTCACCCCTCCACTTT
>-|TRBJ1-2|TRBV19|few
CASSVNYGYTF
TGTGCCAGTAGCGTTAACTATGGCTACACCTTC
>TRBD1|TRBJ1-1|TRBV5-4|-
CASSFGQAYITEAFF
TGTGCCAGCAGCTTCGGACAGGCGTACATCACTGAAGCTTTCTTT
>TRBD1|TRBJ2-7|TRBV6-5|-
CASSYRTGSEQYF
TGTGCCAGCAGTTACCGGACAGGGAGCGAGCAGTACTTC
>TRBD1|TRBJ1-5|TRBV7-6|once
CASSLDSGGDQPQHF
TGTGCCAGCAGCTTAGACTCAGGGGGCGATCAGCCCCAGCATTTT
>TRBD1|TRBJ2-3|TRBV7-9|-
CASSLGQGASGTDTQYF
TGTGCCAGCAGCTTAGGCCAGGGGGCCTCTGGCACAGATACGCAGTATTTT
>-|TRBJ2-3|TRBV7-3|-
CASSPSLVVGHPFTDTQYF
TGTGCCAGCAGCCCCAGCCTGGTAGTGGGACACCCCTTCACAGATACGCAGTATTTT
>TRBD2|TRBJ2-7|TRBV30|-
CAWSRTSGSYEQYF
TGTGCCTGGAGCAGGACTAGCGGGAGCTACGAGCAGTACTTC
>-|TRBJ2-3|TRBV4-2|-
CASSQKRLSGDTDTQYF
TGTGCCAGCAGCCAAAAACGACTAAGCGGAGACACAGATACGCAGTATTTT
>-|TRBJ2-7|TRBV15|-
CATSSQDSSYEQYF
TGTGCCACCAGCAGCCAAGATAGCTCCTACGAGCAGTACTTC
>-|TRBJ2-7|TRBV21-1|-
CASSSGRQGNAYEQYF
TGTGCCAGCAGCTCTGGGCGACAGGGGAACGCCTACGAGCAGTACTTC
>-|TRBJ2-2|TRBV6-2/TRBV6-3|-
CASSYPTSLNTGELFF
TGTGCCAGCAGTTACCCCACTAGCCTGAACACCGGGGAGCTGTTTTTT
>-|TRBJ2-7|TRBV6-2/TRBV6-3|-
CASSYLGHLQRYF
TGTGCCAGCAGTTACTTAGGACATCTTCAGCGGTACTTC
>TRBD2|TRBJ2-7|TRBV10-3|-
CAIRGGSAYEQYF
TGTGCCATCCGGGGGGGCTCGGCCTACGAGCAGTACTTC
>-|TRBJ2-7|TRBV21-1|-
CASSGARQGFLYEQYF
TGTGCCAGCAGCGGCGCCCGACAGGGGTTCCTCTACGAGCAGTACTTC
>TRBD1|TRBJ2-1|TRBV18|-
CASSPGQGYYNEQFF
TGTGCCAGCTCACCGGGACAGGGATACTACAATGAGCAGTTCTTC
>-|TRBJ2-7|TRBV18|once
CASSPGGEGEQYF
TGTGCCAGCTCACCGGGCGGGGAAGGGGAGCAGTACTTC
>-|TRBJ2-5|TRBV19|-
CASSSSGELQETQYF
TGTGCCAGTAGTAGTAGCGGCGAACTCCAAGAGACCCAGTACTTC
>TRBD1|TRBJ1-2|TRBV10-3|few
CAISVDRDGYTF
TGTGCCATCAGTGTTGACAGGGATGGCTACACCTTC
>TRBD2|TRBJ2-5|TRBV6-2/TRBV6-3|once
CASSYSGSGSPETQYF
TGTGCCAGCAGTTACTCGGGAAGCGGGAGCCCTGAGACCCAGTACTTC
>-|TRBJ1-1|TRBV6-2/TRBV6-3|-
CASSRDLLMNTEAFF
TGTGCCAGCAGTCGGGATTTGCTAATGAACACTGAAGCTTTCTTT
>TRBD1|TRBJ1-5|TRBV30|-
CAWSYGTGEYSNQPQHF
TGTGCCTGGAGCTACGGGACAGGGGAATATAGCAATCAGCCCCAGCATTTT
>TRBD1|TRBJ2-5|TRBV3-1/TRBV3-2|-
CASSQSGTGVVETQYF
TGTGCCAGCAGCCAATCCGGGACAGGGGTTGTCGAGACCCAGTACTTC
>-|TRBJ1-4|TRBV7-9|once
CASSFRTDNEKLFF
TGTGCCAGCAGCTTTAGGACTGACAATGAAAAACTGTTTTTT
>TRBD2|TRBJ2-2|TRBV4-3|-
CASSQDGAGGRTGELFF
TGCGCCAGCAGCCAAGATGGGGCGGGAGGGAGGACCGGGGAGCTGTTTTTT
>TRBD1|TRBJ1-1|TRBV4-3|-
CASSQDSRRGAEAFF
TGCGCCAGCAGCCAAGATAGTCGCAGGGGGGCTGAAGCTTTCTTT
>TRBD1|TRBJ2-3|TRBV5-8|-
CASSIGQGPGTQYF
TGTGCCAGCAGTATTGGACAGGGCCCGGGTACGCAGTATTTT
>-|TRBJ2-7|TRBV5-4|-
CASRTGTASYEQYF
TGTGCCAGCAGGACCGGGACTGCCTCCTACGAGCAGTACTTC
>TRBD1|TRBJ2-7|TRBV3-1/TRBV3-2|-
CASSRADRGHKSEQYF
TGTGCCAGCAGCCGAGCTGACAGGGGTCACAAAAGCGAGCAGTACTTC
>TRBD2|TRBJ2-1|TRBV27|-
CASSLRAGTSGFHEQFF
TGTGCCAGCAGTTTACGTGCTGGGACTAGCGGGTTCCATGAGCAGTTCTTC
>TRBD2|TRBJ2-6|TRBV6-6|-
CASSPVLVAGSSGANVLTF
TGTGCCAGCAGTCCAGTCCTAGTAGCGGGGAGCTCTGGGGCCAACGTCCTGACTTTC
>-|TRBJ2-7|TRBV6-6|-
CASSTTGSKYF
TGTGCCAGCAGTACCACGGGATCGAAGTACTTC
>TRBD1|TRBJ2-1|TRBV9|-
CASSGPTGGPHNEQFF
TGTGCCAGCAGCGGACCGACAGGGGGCCCACACAATGAGCAGTTCTTC
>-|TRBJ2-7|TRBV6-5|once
CASSPVNFYEQYF
TGTGCCAGCAGCCCCGTTAATTTCTACGAGCAGTACTTC
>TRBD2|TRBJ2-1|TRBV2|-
CASRFGLAHEQFF
TGTGCCAGCAGATTCGGACTAGCCCATGAGCAGTTCTTC
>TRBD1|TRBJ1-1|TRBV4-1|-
CASSREDRGQSGAFF
TGCGCCAGCAGCCGAGAGGACAGGGGGCAATCCGGAGCTTTCTTT
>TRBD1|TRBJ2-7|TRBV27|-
CASRKTGGLTYEQYF
TGTGCCAGCAGGAAGACAGGGGGCCTAACCTACGAGCAGTACTTC
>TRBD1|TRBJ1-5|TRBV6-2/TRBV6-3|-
CASSYSEGAGNQPQHF
TGTGCCAGCAGTTACTCGGAGGGGGCTGGCAATCAGCCCCAGCATTTT
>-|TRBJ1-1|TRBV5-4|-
CASSLDTLNTEAFF
TGTGCCAGCAGCTTAGACACATTGAACACTGAAGCTTTCTTT
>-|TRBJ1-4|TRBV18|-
CASSPNQAKEEKLFF
TGTGCCAGCTCCCCAAATCAGGCCAAAGAGGAAAAACTGTTTTTT
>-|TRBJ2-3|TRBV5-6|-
CASSLGAEWVPKDTQYF
TGTGCCAGCAGCTTGGGGGCCGAGTGGGTCCCGAAGGATACGCAGTATTTT
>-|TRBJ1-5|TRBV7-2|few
CASSSGGYQPQHF
TGTGCCAGCAGCTCGGGGGGATACCAGCCCCAGCATTTT
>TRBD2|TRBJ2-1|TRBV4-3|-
CASSLAGESYNEQFF
TGCGCCAGCAGTCTAGCGGGGGAATCCTACAATGAGCAGTTCTTC
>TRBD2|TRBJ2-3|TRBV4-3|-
CASSQGLASYTDTQYF
TGCGCCAGCAGCCAAGGACTAGCGAGTTACACAGATACGCAGTATTTT
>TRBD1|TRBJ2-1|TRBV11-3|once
CASSPGTGGAEQFF
TGTGCCAGCAGCCCCGGGACAGGGGGGGCTGAGCAGTTCTTC
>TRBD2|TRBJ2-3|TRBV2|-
CASSEFGLAGGSTDTQYF
TGTGCCAGCAGTGAATTCGGGCTAGCGGGGGGTAGCACAGATACGCAGTATTTT
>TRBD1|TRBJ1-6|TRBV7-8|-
CASSYDPGQGDSPLHF
TGTGCCAGCAGCTACGACCCAGGACAGGGGGATTCACCCCTCCACTTT
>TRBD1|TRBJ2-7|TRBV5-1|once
CASSLVSGQGFYEQYF
TGCGCCAGCAGCTTGGTATCTGGACAGGGGTTTTACGAGCAGTACTTC
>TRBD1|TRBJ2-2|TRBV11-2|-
CASSLPWTGRGELFF
TGTGCCAGCAGCTTACCCTGGACAGGGCGAGGGGAGCTGTTTTTT
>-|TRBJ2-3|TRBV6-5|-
CASGTRRSTDTQYF
TGTGCCAGTGGGACACGAAGGTCAACAGATACGCAGTATTTT
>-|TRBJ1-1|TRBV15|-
CATSRDQGRWTEAFF
TGTGCCACCAGCAGAGATCAGGGGCGGTGGACTGAAGCTTTCTTT
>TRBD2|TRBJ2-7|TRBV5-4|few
CASSGGTSGSSYEQYF
TGTGCCAGCAGCGGAGGGACTAGCGGGAGCTCCTACGAGCAGTACTTC
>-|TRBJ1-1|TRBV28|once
CASSPGGSETEAFF
TGTGCCAGCAGTCCTGGAGGGAGCGAGACTGAAGCTTTCTTT
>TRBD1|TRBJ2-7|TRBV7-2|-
CASSYREGTGAYEQYF
TGTGCCAGCAGCTACCGAGAGGGAACAGGGGCCTACGAGCAGTACTTC